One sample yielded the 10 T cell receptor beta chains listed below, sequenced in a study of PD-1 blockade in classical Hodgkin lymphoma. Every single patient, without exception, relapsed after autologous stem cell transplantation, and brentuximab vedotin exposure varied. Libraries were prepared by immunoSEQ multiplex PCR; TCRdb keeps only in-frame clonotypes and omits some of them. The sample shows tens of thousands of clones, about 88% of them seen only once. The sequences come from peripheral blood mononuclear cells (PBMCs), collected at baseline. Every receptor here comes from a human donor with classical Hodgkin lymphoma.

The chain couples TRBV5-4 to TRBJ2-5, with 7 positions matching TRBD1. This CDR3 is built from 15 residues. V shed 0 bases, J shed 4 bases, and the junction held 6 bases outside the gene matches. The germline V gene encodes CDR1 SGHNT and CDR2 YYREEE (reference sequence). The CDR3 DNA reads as TGTGCCAGCAGCTTGGCCCCGACAGGGCCAGAGACCCAGTACTTC. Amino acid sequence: CASSLAPTGPETQYF.

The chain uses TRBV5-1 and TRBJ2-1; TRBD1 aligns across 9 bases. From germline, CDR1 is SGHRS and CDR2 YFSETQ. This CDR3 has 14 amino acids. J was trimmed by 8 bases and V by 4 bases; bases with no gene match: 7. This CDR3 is CASSTGQGIYEQFF. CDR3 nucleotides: TGCGCCAGCAGCACGGGACAGGGAATCTATGAGCAGTTCTTC.

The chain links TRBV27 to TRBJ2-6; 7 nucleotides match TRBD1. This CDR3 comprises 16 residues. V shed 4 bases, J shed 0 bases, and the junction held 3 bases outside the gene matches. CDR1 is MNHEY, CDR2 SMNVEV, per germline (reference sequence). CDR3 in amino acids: CASSSTGPSGANVLTF. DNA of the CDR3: TGTGCCAGCAGTTCGACAGGGCCCTCTGGGGCCAACGTCCTGACTTTC.

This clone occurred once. This chain's CDR3 is CASSLSQGEKLFF. The CDR3 coding sequence is TGTGCCAGCAGCTTATCGCAGGGGGAAAAACTGTTTTTT. This chain connects TRBV11-1 to TRBJ1-4; possible D gene TRBD1, 6 bases. V lost 2 bases and J lost 8, with 9 bases in between. CDR3 length: 13 residues. Germline V gives CDR1 SGHAT, CDR2 FQDESV (reference sequence).

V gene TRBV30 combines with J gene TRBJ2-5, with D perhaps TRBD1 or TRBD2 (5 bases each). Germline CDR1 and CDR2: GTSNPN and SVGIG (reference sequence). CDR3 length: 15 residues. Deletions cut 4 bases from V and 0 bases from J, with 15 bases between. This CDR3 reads CAWNPYWGYQETQYF. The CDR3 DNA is TGTGCCTGGAACCCCTATTGGGGGTACCAAGAGACCCAGTACTTC.

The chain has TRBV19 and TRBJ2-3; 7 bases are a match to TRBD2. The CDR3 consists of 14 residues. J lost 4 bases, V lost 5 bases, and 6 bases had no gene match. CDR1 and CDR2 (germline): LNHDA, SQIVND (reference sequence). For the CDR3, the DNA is TGTGCCAGTAGTTTCCCCAGCGGGGCAGATACGCAGTATTTT. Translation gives CASSFPSGADTQYF.

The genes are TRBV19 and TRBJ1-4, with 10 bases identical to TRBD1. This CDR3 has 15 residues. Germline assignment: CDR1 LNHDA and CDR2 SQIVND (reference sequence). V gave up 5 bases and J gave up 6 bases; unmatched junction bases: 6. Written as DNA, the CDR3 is TGTGCCAGTAGTTCCGGACAGGGGGAATATGAAAAACTGTTTTTT. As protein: CASSSGQGEYEKLFF.

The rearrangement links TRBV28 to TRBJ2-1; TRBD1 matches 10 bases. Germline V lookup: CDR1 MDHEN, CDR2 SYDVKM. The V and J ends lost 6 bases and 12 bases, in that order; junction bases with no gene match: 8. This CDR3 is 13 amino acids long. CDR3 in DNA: TGTGCCAGCAGACCGGGGGACAGGGGACGGCAGTTCTTC. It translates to CASRPGDRGRQFF.

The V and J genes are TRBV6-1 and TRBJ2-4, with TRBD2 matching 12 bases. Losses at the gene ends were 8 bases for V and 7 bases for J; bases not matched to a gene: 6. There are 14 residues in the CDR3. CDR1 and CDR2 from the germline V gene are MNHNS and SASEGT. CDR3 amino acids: CASVPSGRVNIQYF. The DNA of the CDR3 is TGTGCCAGCGTTCCTAGCGGGAGGGTGAACATTCAGTACTTC.

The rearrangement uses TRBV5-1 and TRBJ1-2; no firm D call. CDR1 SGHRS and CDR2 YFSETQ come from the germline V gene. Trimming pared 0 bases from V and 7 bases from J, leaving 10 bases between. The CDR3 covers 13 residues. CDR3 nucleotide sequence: TGCGCCAGCAGCTTGGACACCTCCGGTGGCTACACCTTC. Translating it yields CASSLDTSGGYTF.